The next 25 T cell receptor beta chains were all read from a single sample in a study of human T cells and chemical hapten exposure. Described time point: pre-sensitization, week 0. Treatment noted: therapeutic diphenylcyclopropenone sensitization with weekly scalp DPC. MiXCR was run by TCRdb on the RACE reads, yielding one entry per CDR3 protein. The sample contains 300,000 to 400,000 distinct CDR3 sequences, approximately 5% of which appear only once. Source: whole blood, taken in connection with sensitization to the hapten diphenylcyclopropenone (DPC). The source of these receptors is a woman in her forties or fifties with alopecia areata. Some clones in this sample may be carry-over from other donors' samples.

To note about this clonotype: A read error may produce the germline difference seen at one junction end. The chain links TRBV28 to TRBJ2-7; 10 bases match TRBD2. The CDR3 contains 15 residues. Per germline, CDR1 MDHEN and CDR2 SYDVKM. CDR3 amino acids: CTSSFPGLAIHEQYF. In nucleotides, the CDR3 is TGTACCAGCAGTTTCCCGGGACTAGCGATTCACGAGCAGTACTTC.

This clonotype was picked up a small number of times. For the CDR3, the DNA is TGTGCCAGCTCACGGTCAGGTCTGCTGCCCCAGCATTTT. Protein: CASSRSGLLPQHF. The chain recombines TRBV18 with TRBJ1-5; no clear D gene. The CDR3 contains 13 residues. V shed 4 bases and J shed 9 bases, with 13 bases lying between them. The germline V gene encodes CDR1 KGHSH and CDR2 LQKENI.

This clonotype was counted many times. The rearrangement links TRBV7-2 to TRBJ2-3; 7 nucleotides align to TRBD1. V trimming: 5 bases; J trimming: 2 bases; junction bases outside the gene matches: 4. CDR1 is SGHTA, CDR2 FQGNSA, per germline. The CDR3 is 14 amino acids. The chain's CDR3 is CASSLGQYTDTQYF. The CDR3, as DNA: TGTGCCAGCAGCCTGGGACAGTACACAGATACGCAGTATTTT.

This clonotype has ten or more counts. The chain recombines TRBV7-9 with TRBJ2-3, with D tentatively TRBD1 or TRBD2 (6 bases each). This CDR3 region has 15 residues. V was cut by 4 bases and J by 3 bases, with 14 bases left in between. Germline CDR1 is SEHNR and CDR2 is FQNEAQ (reference sequence). Here the CDR3 reads CASSSVGGRTDTQYF. The CDR3 coding sequence is TGTGCCAGCAGCTCCGTGGGGGGCCGGACAGATACGCAGTATTTT.

This clonotype was detected a few times. The chain links TRBV14 to TRBJ2-1; the D gene is possibly TRBD2 (6 bases). V dropped 3 bases and J dropped 0 bases, with 12 bases sitting between them. The CDR3 is made up of 16 amino acids. CDR1 is SGHDN and CDR2 is FVKESK in the germline V gene. The CDR3 DNA is TGTGCCAGCAGCCAGATCCACGGGGGCTCCTACAATGAGCAGTTCTTC. Its translation: CASSQIHGGSYNEQFF.

This chain uses TRBV12-5 with TRBJ2-2; the match to TRBD2 covers 7 bases. V lost 6 bases and J lost 6; bases outside the gene matches: 10. The CDR3 spans 15 residues. CDR1 LGHNT and CDR2 FRNRAP come from the germline V gene. CDR3 in DNA: TGTGCTAGTGGGCCTAGCGGAGTCAACCCCGGGGAGCTGTTTTTT. The encoded protein is CASGPSGVNPGELFF.

The gene calls are TRBV29-1 and TRBJ1-3; weak D call: TRBD1 (6 bases). The CDR3 runs to 15 residues. CDR1 SQVTM and CDR2 ANQGSEA come from the germline V gene. V shed 0 bases and J shed 2 bases, with 11 bases lying between them. In DNA, the CDR3 is TGCAGCGTTGAAGATCTTCAGGGGACTGGAAACACCATATATTTT. Translating gives CSVEDLQGTGNTIYF.

The gene calls are TRBV12-3 or TRBV12-4 and TRBJ2-3; possible D gene TRBD2, 5 bases. The CDR3 covers 14 residues. Trimming took off 6 bases at V and 5 bases at J, with 15 bases between the two ends. CDR3 DNA: TGTGCCAGCAGCCCTTCGGCGGCGGGAGATACGCAGTATTTT. Amino acid sequence: CASSPSAAGDTQYF.

The chain combines TRBV7-2 with TRBJ2-7; D is ambiguous. The V end was cut by 5 bases, the J end by 1 base, with 15 bases between. The CDR3 is made up of 15 amino acids. Germline CDR1 is SGHTA and CDR2 is FQGNSA. Written as DNA, the CDR3 is TGTGCCAGCAGCCCCCGGGCCGGGCCGTCCTACGAGCAGTACTTC. Encoded protein: CASSPRAGPSYEQYF.

This clonotype was counted at least ten times. The chain carries TRBV3-1 and TRBJ1-1; D uncertain. Trimming removed 4 bases at V and 5 bases at J, with 8 bases between. The CDR3 runs to 12 residues. Germline CDR1 and CDR2: LGHDT and YNNKEL (reference sequence). CDR3 in DNA: TGTGCCAGCAGCCGTACTAGGACTGAAGCTTTCTTT. Amino acids: CASSRTRTEAFF.

The genes are TRBV10-2 and TRBJ1-6, with D tentatively TRBD1 (5 bases). This CDR3 region has 13 residues. With 6 bases removed from V and 10 bases from J, the gap between germline ends came to 13 bases. The germline CDR1 and CDR2 sequences are WSHSY and SAAADI. The CDR3 loop is CASRGEEESPLHF. The CDR3 DNA reads TGCGCCAGCAGGGGGGAAGAGGAATCACCCCTCCACTTT.

This clonotype has ten or more counts. The rearrangement joins TRBV12-3 or TRBV12-4 to TRBJ1-2, with D possibly TRBD1 on 5 matching bases. V was shortened by 3 bases and J by 10 bases, with 15 bases between the two germline ends. This CDR3 contains 13 residues. CDR3 in DNA: TGTGCCAGCAGTTTCCCCGGGACCGTTGACTACACCTTC. Its translation: CASSFPGTVDYTF.

Ten or more counts support this clonotype. A read error may produce the germline difference seen at one junction end. The chain is built from TRBV5-8 and TRBJ2-1; D tentatively reads TRBD1 or TRBD2 (6 bases each). The germline gives CDR1 SGHTS, CDR2 YDEGEE. This CDR3 spans 11 amino acids. CDR3 in amino acids: CASSLETRGIF. The CDR3 bases are TGTGCCAGCAGCTTGGAGACTAGGGGGATCTTC.

This clonotype was seen at least ten times. The chain joins TRBV2 to TRBJ1-4; D might be TRBD1 (6 bases). Germline lookup yields CDR1 SNHLY and CDR2 FYNNEI. Between the trimmed V and J ends, which lost 4 bases and 7 bases, there was a span of 10 bases. The CDR3 spans 13 residues. The CDR3, as DNA: TGTGCCAGCAGTGCGGGGGCTGTTGAAAAACTGTTTTTT. It encodes CASSAGAVEKLFF.

This clonotype came up many times. The chain uses TRBV12-3 or TRBV12-4 and TRBJ1-6; D gene unclear. CDR3 length: 14 residues. V lost 5 bases and J 7 bases, leaving 12 bases between the germline ends. CDR3 bases: TGTGCCAGCAGTCCCCACGGGTCGAATTCACCCCTCCACTTT. Translating gives CASSPHGSNSPLHF.

In regard to this clonotype: A single base separates this from a much larger clone, so it may be a read error. The CDR3 DNA reads TGTACCAGCAGTTCCGTTGGTGCTCGGCAGTATTTT. Translating gives CTSSSVGARQYF. This chain joins TRBV12-3 or TRBV12-4 and TRBJ2-3; no clear D. The CDR3 covers 12 residues.

The J gene is TRBJ1-5, the V gene TRBV6-6, with D uncertain. The CDR3 spans 14 residues. The V end lost 7 bases, the J end lost 5 bases, and 15 bases lay between the germline ends. Germline-derived CDR1 and CDR2 are MNHNY and SVGAGI (reference sequence). The CDR3 DNA reads TGTGCCAGCAAGGAGAACAGCCCTGATCAGCCCCAGCATTTT. Protein product: CASKENSPDQPQHF.

V usage is TRBV9 and J usage is TRBJ1-4; no reliable D call. The V end was cut by 0 bases, the J end by 2 bases, with 14 bases between. The CDR3 sequence is 17 residues long. Germline V gene lookup returns CDR1 SGDLS and CDR2 YYNGEE. CDR3 in DNA: TGTGCCAGCAGCGTAGGACACAAACCGATCACTAATGAAAAACTGTTTTTT. Amino acid sequence: CASSVGHKPITNEKLFF. The whole variable domain, filled in from reference TRBV9 and TRBJ1-4, reads DSGVTQTPKHLITATGQRVTLRCSPRSGDLSVYWYQQSLDQGLQFLIQYYNGEERAKGNILERFSAQQFPDLHSELNLSSLELGDSALYFCASSVGHKPITNEKLFFGSGTQLSVL.

This clonotype was picked up a small number of times. The rearrangement links TRBV5-1 to TRBJ2-1; the match to TRBD2 covers 9 bases. Germline lookup yields CDR1 SGHRS and CDR2 YFSETQ. This CDR3 is 11 amino acids long. After removal of 4 bases from V and 15 bases from J, the junction contained 5 bases not matched to a gene. The CDR3 loop reads CASSGGLALFF. DNA of the CDR3: TGCGCCAGCAGCGGGGGACTAGCTCTGTTCTTC.

The chain recombines TRBV30 with TRBJ2-7; TRBD1 agrees at 7 bases. The CDR3 runs to 17 residues. Germline values: CDR1 GTSNPN, CDR2 SVGIG (reference sequence). J was trimmed by 9 bases and V by 4 bases; bases with no gene match: 24. This CDR3 reads CAWNPAGGGLRPAWQYF. Here the CDR3 DNA reads TGTGCCTGGAACCCCGCAGGGGGTGGGTTGAGACCGGCGTGGCAGTACTTC.

This clonotype showed up many times. This sequence joins TRBV5-1 and TRBJ2-5, with TRBD2 matching over 7 bases. From germline, CDR1 is SGHRS and CDR2 YFSETQ. CDR3 length: 15 residues. The V and J ends lost 5 bases and 1 base, in that order; junction bases with no gene match: 8. The CDR3 DNA follows: TGCGCCAGCAGACATGGCGGGGGACTCCAAGAGACCCAGTACTTC. Amino acids: CASRHGGGLQETQYF.

The sample holds many counts of this clonotype. V gene TRBV29-1 combines with J gene TRBJ1-2, with D hard to call. Trimming removed 4 bases at V and 4 bases at J, with 13 bases between. The CDR3 sequence is 13 residues long. Germline V gene sequence: CDR1 SQVTM, CDR2 ANQGSEA. The CDR3 region is CSVAHPGGYGYTF. Written as DNA, the CDR3 is TGCAGCGTTGCCCATCCTGGCGGCTATGGCTACACCTTC.

This clonotype was seen a few times. The V gene is TRBV5-4, the J gene TRBJ2-1, with 14 bases that match TRBD2. The CDR3 contains 15 residues. In germline, CDR1 is SGHNT, CDR2 YYREEE (reference sequence). J lost 8 bases, V lost 4 bases, and 5 bases had no gene match. CDR3 sequence reads: CASSRGTSGRDEQFF. DNA of the CDR3: TGTGCCAGCAGCCGTGGGACTAGCGGGAGAGATGAGCAGTTCTTC.

J is TRBJ2-3 and V is TRBV25-1, with unresolved D. The CDR3 is 15 residues long. Looked up from germline, CDR1 is MGHDK and CDR2 is SYGVNS. With 3 bases removed from V and 0 bases from J, the gap between germline ends came to 10 bases. CDR3 in amino acids: CASSDSRSSTDTQYF. The CDR3 nucleotides are TGTGCCAGCAGTGATTCGAGATCCAGCACAGATACGCAGTATTTT.

This clonotype was picked up many times. V gene TRBV7-9 combines with J gene TRBJ1-6, with D hard to call. The CDR3 totals 14 residues. Germline CDR1 and CDR2: SEHNR and FQNEAQ (reference sequence). V gave up 1 base and J gave up 7 bases, with 8 bases separating them. CDR3 sequence reads: CASSLVWGNSPLHF. The DNA for the CDR3 is TGTGCCAGCAGCTTAGTATGGGGAAATTCACCCCTCCACTTT.